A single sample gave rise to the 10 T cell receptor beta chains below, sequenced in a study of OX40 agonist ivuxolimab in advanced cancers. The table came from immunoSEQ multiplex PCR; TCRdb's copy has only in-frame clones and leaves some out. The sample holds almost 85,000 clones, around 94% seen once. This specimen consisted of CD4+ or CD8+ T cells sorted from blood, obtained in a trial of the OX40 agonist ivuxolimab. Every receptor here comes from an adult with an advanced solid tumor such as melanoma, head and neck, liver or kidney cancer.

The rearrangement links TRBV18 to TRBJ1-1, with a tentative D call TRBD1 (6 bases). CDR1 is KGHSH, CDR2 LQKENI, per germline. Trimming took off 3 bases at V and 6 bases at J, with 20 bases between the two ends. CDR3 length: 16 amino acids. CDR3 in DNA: TGTGCCAGCTCACCGACGGGGCAGGGGATCTTTTCTGAAGCTTTCTTT. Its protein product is CASSPTGQGIFSEAFF.

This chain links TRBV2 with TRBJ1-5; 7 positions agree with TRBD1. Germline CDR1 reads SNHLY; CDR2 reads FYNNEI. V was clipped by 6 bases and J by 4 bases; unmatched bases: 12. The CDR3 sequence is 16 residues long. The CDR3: CASRRSTGSGNQPQHF. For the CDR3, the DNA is TGTGCCAGCAGACGATCGACAGGGTCCGGTAATCAGCCCCAGCATTTT. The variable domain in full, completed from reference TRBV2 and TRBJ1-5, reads EPEVTQTPSHQVTQMGQEVILRCVPISNHLYFYWYRQILGQKVEFLVSFYNNEISEKSEIFDDQFSVERPDGSNFTLKIRSTKLEDSAMYFCASRRSTGSGNQPQHFGDGTRLSIL.

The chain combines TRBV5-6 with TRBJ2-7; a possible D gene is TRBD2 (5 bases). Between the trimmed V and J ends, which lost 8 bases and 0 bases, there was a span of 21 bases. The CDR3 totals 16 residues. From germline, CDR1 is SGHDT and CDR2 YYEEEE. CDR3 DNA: TGTGCCAGTACGATCACTCGACTATCCTACTCCTACGAGCAGTACTTC. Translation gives CASTITRLSYSYEQYF.

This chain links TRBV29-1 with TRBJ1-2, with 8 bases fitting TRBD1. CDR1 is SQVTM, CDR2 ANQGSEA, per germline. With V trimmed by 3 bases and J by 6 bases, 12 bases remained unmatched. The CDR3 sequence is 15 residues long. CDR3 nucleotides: TGCAGCGTTGAGGGACAGGATTCTCGTTCACATGGCTACACCTTC. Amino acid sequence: CSVEGQDSRSHGYTF.

The CDR3 loop is CASSFGTRVGRGETQYF. The CDR3 DNA reads as TGTGCCAGCAGTTTCGGCACGAGGGTCGGCCGCGGAGAGACCCAGTACTTC. V and J are TRBV5-4 and TRBJ2-5; weak D call: TRBD2 (5 bases). This CDR3 is built from 17 residues. Between the trimmed V and J ends, which lost 5 bases and 4 bases, there was a span of 24 bases. Germline CDR1 and CDR2: SGHNT and YYREEE (reference sequence).

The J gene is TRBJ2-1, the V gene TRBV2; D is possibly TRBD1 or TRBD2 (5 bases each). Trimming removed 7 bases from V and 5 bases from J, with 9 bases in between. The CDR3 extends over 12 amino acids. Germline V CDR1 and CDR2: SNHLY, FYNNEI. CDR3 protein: CASTGANNEQFF. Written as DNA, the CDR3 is TGTGCCAGCACCGGGGCGAACAATGAGCAGTTCTTC.

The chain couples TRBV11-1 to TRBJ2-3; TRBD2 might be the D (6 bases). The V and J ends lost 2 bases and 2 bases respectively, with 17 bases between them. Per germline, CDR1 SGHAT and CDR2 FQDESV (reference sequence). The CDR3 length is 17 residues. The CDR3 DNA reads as TGTGCCAGCAGCTTAAGGAGGGGTATTTCACACACAGATACGCAGTATTTT. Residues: CASSLRRGISHTDTQYF.

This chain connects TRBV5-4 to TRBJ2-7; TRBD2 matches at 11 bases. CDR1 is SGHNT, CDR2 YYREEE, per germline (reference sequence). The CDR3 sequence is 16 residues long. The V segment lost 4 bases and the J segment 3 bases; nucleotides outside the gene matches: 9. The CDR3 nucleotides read TGTGCCAGCAGCGCGGGACTAGCGGAATATTACTACGAGCAGTACTTC. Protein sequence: CASSAGLAEYYYEQYF.

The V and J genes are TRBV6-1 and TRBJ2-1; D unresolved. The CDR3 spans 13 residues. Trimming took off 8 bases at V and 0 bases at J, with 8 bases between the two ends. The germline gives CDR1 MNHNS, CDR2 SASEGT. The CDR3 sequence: CASWYSSYNEQFF. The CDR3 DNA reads TGTGCCAGCTGGTATAGCTCCTACAATGAGCAGTTCTTC.

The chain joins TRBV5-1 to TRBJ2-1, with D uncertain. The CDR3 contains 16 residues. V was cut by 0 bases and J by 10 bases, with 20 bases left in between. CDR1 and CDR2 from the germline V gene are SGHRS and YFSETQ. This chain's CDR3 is CASSLASRSGSDEQFF. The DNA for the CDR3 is TGCGCCAGCAGCTTGGCTTCCAGGTCCGGGTCGGACGAGCAGTTCTTC. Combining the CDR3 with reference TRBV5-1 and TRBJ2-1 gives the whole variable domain KAGVTQTPRYLIKTRGQQVTLSCSPISGHRSVSWYQQTPGQGLQFLFEYFSETQRNKGNFPGRFSGRQFSNSRSEMNVSTLELGDSALYLCASSLASRSGSDEQFFGPGTRLTVL.